The rows below give T cell receptor beta chains drawn from one sample of a study of T cell responses to AZD1222 COVID-19 vaccine. Only in-frame clones appear in the TCRdb table, and some are missing; sequencing was by immunoSEQ multiplex PCR. The sample carries 140,000 to 150,000 clones, about 90% recorded once. The sequencing here drew on peripheral blood, taken 28 days after the second AZD1222 dose. Receptor source: an adult who received the AZD1222 COVID-19 vaccine. Both conserved end residues are part of each CDR3. The D gene is left open where the match is weak. Some rows have no size entry. The others give once, few or many, or a class for an expanded clone.

j_gene	abundance	d_gene	v_gene	CDR3nt	CDR3aa
TRBJ2-1	once	TRBD2	TRBV29-1	TGCAGCGTTCAGTCCACTAGCGGGGGAAACAATGAGCAGTTCTTC	CSVQSTSGGNNEQFF
TRBJ2-7	.	TRBD1	TRBV7-2	TGTGCCAGCAGCCTGGGGCAGGGGGCGAAGGAGCAGTACTTC	CASSLGQGAKEQYF
TRBJ2-3	.	.	TRBV28	TGTGCCAGCAGATTTTATGGCTCTACGGCAGATACGCAGTATTTT	CASRFYGSTADTQYF
TRBJ2-3	.	TRBD1	TRBV27	TGTGCCAGCAGTGAACAGGGGACGGGCACAGATACGCAGTATTTT	CASSEQGTGTDTQYF
TRBJ1-1	.	.	TRBV9	TGTGCCAGCAGCGTAGCTACGGGCGGTCAGTACACTGAAGCTTTCTTT	CASSVATGGQYTEAFF
TRBJ1-2	.	.	TRBV6-2/TRBV6-3	TGTGCCAGCAGTTACGGTGCCGGGACGCGGGTTTCCACCTTC	CASSYGAGTRVSTF
TRBJ1-2	few	.	TRBV12-3/TRBV12-4	TGTGCCAGCAGTTTGTGGGGCGACTATGGCTACACCTTC	CASSLWGDYGYTF
TRBJ1-2	.	.	TRBV28	TGTGCCAGCGAGGCAGTCTATGGCTACACCTTC	CASEAVYGYTF
TRBJ2-1	.	.	TRBV5-1	TGCGCCAGCAGCTTGGACAGTAACTACAATGAGCAGTTCTTC	CASSLDSNYNEQFF
TRBJ2-5	.	TRBD2	TRBV7-2	TGTGCCAGCAGCTTAGGAGCGGGGGAGACCCAGTACTTC	CASSLGAGETQYF
TRBJ1-5	.	.	TRBV5-6	TGTGCCAGCACGACACGGGGTCGAAATCAGCCCCAGCATTTT	CASTTRGRNQPQHF
TRBJ1-6	.	TRBD1	TRBV18	TGTGCCAGCTCACCAGGGACAGATAATTCACCCCTCCACTTT	CASSPGTDNSPLHF
TRBJ1-5	.	.	TRBV11-2	TGTGCCAGCAGCTTATTGGTAGGTCAGCCCCAGCATTTT	CASSLLVGQPQHF
TRBJ1-5	once	TRBD1	TRBV19	TGTGCCAGTAGTATAGAAAGACAGGGGAGTAATCAGCCCCAGCATTTT	CASSIERQGSNQPQHF
TRBJ2-1	.	.	TRBV12-1	TGTGCCAGCAGCCACGCCGGTCCACCCTCCTACAATGAGCAGTTCTTC	CASSHAGPPSYNEQFF
TRBJ1-3	.	.	TRBV20-1	TGCATCCGAGGCTCTGGAAACACCATATATTTT	CIRGSGNTIYF
TRBJ1-5	.	.	TRBV7-2	TGTGCCAGCAGCTTAGCAGGGCACCCAACCCAGCATTTT	CASSLAGHPTQHF
TRBJ1-5	.	TRBD1	TRBV7-2	TGTGCCAGCAGCTCTTCAGGGGGGTCGAATCAGCCCCAGCATTTT	CASSSSGGSNQPQHF
TRBJ1-2	once	TRBD1	TRBV6-5	TGTGCCAGCAGGTACCTCAGGGGGCATGGCTACACCTTC	CASRYLRGHGYTF
TRBJ1-1	.	.	TRBV18	TGTGCCAGCTCACCGGTCACTGAAGCTTTCTTT	CASSPVTEAFF
TRBJ1-2	.	.	TRBV30	TGTGCCTGGAGTAAATCGAACTATGGCTACACCTTC	CAWSKSNYGYTF
TRBJ1-1	.	.	TRBV18	TGTGCCAGCTCACCAACAGGAGGAATGAACACTGAAGCTTTCTTT	CASSPTGGMNTEAFF
TRBJ2-3	.	.	TRBV15	TGTGCCACCAGAGGACCGACAGCGGTTAGCACAGATACGCAGTATTTT	CATRGPTAVSTDTQYF
TRBJ2-5	.	TRBD2	TRBV27	TGTGCCAGCAGTTTGACTAGCGGGAGTTTGGAGACCCAGTACTTC	CASSLTSGSLETQYF